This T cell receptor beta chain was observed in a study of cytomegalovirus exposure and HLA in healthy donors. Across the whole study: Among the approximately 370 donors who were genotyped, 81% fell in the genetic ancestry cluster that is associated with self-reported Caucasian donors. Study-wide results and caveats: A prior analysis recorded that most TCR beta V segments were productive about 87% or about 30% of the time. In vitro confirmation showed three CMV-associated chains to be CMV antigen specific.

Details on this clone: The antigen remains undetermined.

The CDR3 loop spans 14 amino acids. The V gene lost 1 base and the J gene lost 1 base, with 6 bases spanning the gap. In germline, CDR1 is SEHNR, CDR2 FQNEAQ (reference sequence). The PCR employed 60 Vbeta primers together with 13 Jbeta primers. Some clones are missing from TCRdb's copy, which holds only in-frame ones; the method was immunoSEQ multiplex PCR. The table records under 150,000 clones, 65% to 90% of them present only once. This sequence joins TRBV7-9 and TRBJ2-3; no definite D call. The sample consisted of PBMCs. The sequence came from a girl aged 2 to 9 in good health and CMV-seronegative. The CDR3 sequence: CASSLVSGTDTQYF. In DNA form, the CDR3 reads TGTGCCAGCAGCTTAGTGAGCGGCACAGATACGCAGTATTTT.